A selection of T cell receptor beta chains follows, all from one sample in a study of sequential checkpoint blockade in melanoma. Method: immunoSEQ multiplex PCR; TCRdb's copy keeps in-frame clones and lacks some. Counted here are about 9,200 clones, 20% to 25% occurring once; the ten biggest clones make up about 10%. The sequences come from tumor tissue (inferred from file names), collected from a patient given nivolumab and ipilimumab in sequence. The origin of the receptors is a human donor with melanoma. Both conserved end residues are part of each CDR3. Each record gives: V gene, clone size, J gene, D gene, CDR3 DNA, CDR3 protein. A D gene is named only where the DNA matches it firmly. Size is omitted from some rows. Given values are once, few, many or a class for expanded clones.

V: TRBV6-8; size: .; J: TRBJ2-1; D: .; DNA: TGTGCCAGCAGACTATACAGGCAATCCTACAATGAGCAGTTCTTC; CDR3: CASRLYRQSYNEQFF
V: TRBV9; size: medium-sized; J: TRBJ2-2; D: TRBD1; DNA: TGTGCCAGCCGACAGGGGGCGAACACCGGGGAGCTGTTTTTT; CDR3: CASRQGANTGELFF
V: TRBV6-8; size: .; J: TRBJ2-5; D: TRBD1; DNA: TGTGCCAGCAGTTACGACAAGACAGGGCAAGAGACCCAGTACTTC; CDR3: CASSYDKTGQETQYF
V: TRBV12-5; size: medium-sized; J: TRBJ2-5; D: TRBD1; DNA: TGTGCCAGCACCCTACAGGGACAGGGGGCACAAGAGACCCAGTACTTC; CDR3: CASTLQGQGAQETQYF
V: TRBV28; size: few; J: TRBJ1-2; D: .; DNA: TGTGCCAGCTGTTTGGTTCAAGGGGCCTATGGCTACACCTTC; CDR3: CASCLVQGAYGYTF
V: TRBV25-1; size: .; J: TRBJ1-2; D: TRBD1; DNA: TGTGCCAGCAGCCGGGGGGGACAGGGGGCCCAACTACCCTATGGCTACACCTTC; CDR3: CASSRGGQGAQLPYGYTF
V: TRBV19; size: .; J: TRBJ1-2; D: .; DNA: TGTGCCAGTAGTATACTGACGGCTTATGGCTACACCTTC; CDR3: CASSILTAYGYTF
V: TRBV11-3; size: few; J: TRBJ2-1; D: TRBD1; DNA: TGTGCCAGCACATGGGGGACAGGGGGCTTCTACAATGAGCAGTTCTTC; CDR3: CASTWGTGGFYNEQFF
V: TRBV6-8; size: .; J: TRBJ2-6; D: .; DNA: TGTGCCAGCAGTTACGCAGCAAGCTCTGGGGCCAACGTCCTGACTTTC; CDR3: CASSYAASSGANVLTF
V: TRBV11-3; size: many; J: TRBJ2-2; D: .; DNA: TGTGCCAGCAGTATTCAGGGGAACACCGGGGAGCTGTTTTTT; CDR3: CASSIQGNTGELFF
V: TRBV11-3; size: few; J: TRBJ2-2; D: TRBD1; DNA: TGTGCCAGCAGCCGGACAGGCTGGACCGGGGAGCTGTTTTTT; CDR3: CASSRTGWTGELFF
V: TRBV11-3; size: many; J: TRBJ1-5; D: TRBD1; DNA: TGTGCCAGCAGCTTGAAGGGGGCCGGGCAGCCCCAGCATTTT; CDR3: CASSLKGAGQPQHF